The T cell receptor beta chain described here comes from a study of blood T cell repertoires in COVID-19. Germline CDR1 and CDR2: SQVTM and ANQGSEA. This CDR3 has 14 residues. With V trimmed by 4 bases and J by 3 bases, 5 bases remained unmatched. Clones were read by immunoSEQ multiplex PCR, and TCRdb kept only the in-frame ones, dropping some. The sample has 200,000 to 300,000 clones; about 88% are singletons. Sample: peripheral blood. This rearrangement joins TRBV29-1 to TRBJ2-2; TRBD2 aligns across 7 bases. This TCR came from a man between 60 and 70 years old who had recovered from COVID-19. The CDR3 DNA reads TGCAGCGTTGTTGTGGGGGGGGACACCGGGGAGCTGTTTTTT. Its protein is CSVVVGGDTGELFF.